The 28 T cell receptor beta chains reported below all come from one sample, sequenced in a study of post-analysis software for immune sequencing data. Findings of the study overall: Patients showed TRBV5-6, TRBV5-1 and TRBV20-1 among 4 or 5 TRBV segments more frequent than in controls.

Unique molecular identifiers were carried by the TCR beta cDNA libraries. TCRdb re-called the PCR reads through MiXCR, storing one row per CDR3 protein. The sample lists 700,000 to 800,000 distinct CDR3 sequences; 25% to 30% were seen once. For these TCRs, the target antigens are not known. Sequenced material: blood. These receptors came from a girl aged 10 to 17 with multiple sclerosis.

The rearrangement links TRBV4-2 to TRBJ1-1; no definite D call. The germline CDR1 and CDR2 sequences are LGHNA and YNFKEQ. The CDR3 has 13 amino acids. The V gene lost 4 bases and the J gene lost 10 bases, with 16 bases spanning the gap. CDR3 residues: CASSPRTPEGAFF. The CDR3, as DNA: TGTGCCAGCAGCCCCCGAACCCCGGAGGGAGCTTTCTTT.

This clonotype was counted at least ten times. V usage is TRBV7-2 and J usage is TRBJ2-7; TRBD2 matches 13 bases. The J segment lost 4 bases and the V segment lost 4 bases, leaving 4 bases of the junction unmatched. The CDR3 has 15 residues. Germline CDR1 SGHTA, CDR2 FQGNSA. CDR3 region: CASSSRTSGSYEQYF. As DNA, the CDR3 is TGTGCCAGCAGCTCCCGGACTAGCGGGAGTTACGAGCAGTACTTC.

This clonotype was observed many times. The V gene is TRBV20-1, the J gene TRBJ2-1; maybe TRBD2 (6 bases). V was pared by 3 bases and J by 2 bases, with 8 bases between. CDR3 length: 13 amino acids. Germline-derived CDR1 and CDR2 are DFQATT and SNEGSKA (reference sequence). As DNA, the CDR3 is TGCAGTGCTAGCGGAGGGACCTACAATGAGCAGTTCTTC. This translates into CSASGGTYNEQFF.

The CDR3 spells CSAFDGDYGYTF. The CDR3 coding sequence is TGCAGTGCTTTTGACGGAGACTATGGCTACACCTTC. The chain uses TRBV20-1 and TRBJ1-2, with no clear D. Germline V gives CDR1 DFQATT, CDR2 SNEGSKA (reference sequence). There are 12 residues in the CDR3. V lost 5 bases and J lost 3, with 10 bases in between.

This clonotype was seen more than once but under ten times. The chain employs TRBV12-3 or TRBV12-4 and TRBJ1-4; 9 nucleotides line up with TRBD1. V shed 5 bases and J 3 bases; nucleotides not matched to a gene: 4. This CDR3 has 15 residues. CDR3 sequence: CASSQRQGANEKLFF. CDR3 DNA: TGTGCCAGCAGTCAAAGACAGGGGGCTAATGAAAAACTGTTTTTT.

This clonotype has just a few counts. The chain is built from TRBV20-1 and TRBJ1-5, with TRBD1 matching over 7 bases. Germline V gene lookup returns CDR1 DFQATT and CDR2 SNEGSKA (reference sequence). Germline trimming cut 6 bases from V and 5 bases from J; bases unmatched to any gene: 4. This CDR3 contains 12 residues. The CDR3 is CSADRVDQPQHF. CDR3 nucleotide sequence: TGCAGTGCCGACAGGGTTGATCAGCCCCAGCATTTT.

The CDR3 DNA reads as TGTGCCAGCAGTGAACAGGGGCTGGGAGGGCGGAAAGAGACCCAGTTCTTC. Translation gives CASSEQGLGGRKETQFF. The J gene is TRBJ2-1, the V gene TRBV28; either TRBD1 or TRBD2 may fit D (7 bases each). The V gene's germline CDR1 is MDHEN and CDR2 SYDVKM. V was trimmed by 5 bases and J by 13 bases, leaving 30 bases between them. This CDR3 contains 17 residues.

This rearrangement joins TRBV5-1 to TRBJ2-3, with 10 bases lining up with TRBD1. V was clipped by 4 bases and J by 4 bases; unmatched bases: 9. Germline V gene lookup returns CDR1 SGHRS and CDR2 YFSETQ. This CDR3 contains 16 residues. CDR3 in amino acids: CASSLRGGQGADTQYF. The CDR3 DNA is TGCGCCAGCAGCCTGCGCGGCGGACAGGGGGCAGATACGCAGTATTTT.

CDR3 DNA sequence: TGTGCCAGCAGCCAACCGACGGGCAGGACGAACACCGGGGAGCTGTTTTTT. Protein sequence: CASSQPTGRTNTGELFF. V gene TRBV3-1 combines with J gene TRBJ2-2; D is unclear. Germline assignment: CDR1 LGHDT and CDR2 YNNKEL (reference sequence). CDR3 length: 17 residues. The V end was cut by 2 bases, the J end by 0 bases, with 13 bases between. The full variable domain, completed using reference TRBV3-1 and TRBJ2-2, is DTAVSQTPKYLVTQMGNDKSIKCEQNLGHDTMYWYKQDSKKFLKIMFSYNNKELIINETVPNRFSPKSPDKAHLNLHINSLELGDSAVYFCASSQPTGRTNTGELFFGEGSRLTVL.

This clonotype was observed a handful of times. This chain uses TRBV29-1 with TRBJ1-1; TRBD1 matches 8 bases. The CDR3 sequence is 13 residues long. V was clipped by 6 bases and J by 0 bases; unmatched bases: 3. The V gene's germline CDR1 is SQVTM and CDR2 ANQGSEA. In nucleotides, the CDR3 is TGCAGCGTGGGACAGGTCATGAACACTGAAGCTTTCTTT. Its protein product is CSVGQVMNTEAFF. The full variable domain, its missing parts supplied by reference TRBV29-1 and TRBJ1-1, is SAVISQKPSRDICQRGTSLTIQCQVDSQVTMMFWYRQQPGQSLTLIATANQGSEATYESGFVIDKFPISRPNLTFSTLTVSNMSPEDSSIYLCSVGQVMNTEAFFGQGTRLTVV.

The CDR3, as DNA: TGTGCCAGCAGTTACGTCGTCCAATCTAACTATGGCTACACCTTC. Its translation: CASSYVVQSNYGYTF. This chain connects TRBV6-6 to TRBJ1-2; D call uncertain. Trimming removed 2 bases at V and 0 bases at J, with 10 bases between. Germline V CDR1 and CDR2: MNHNY, SVGAGI (reference sequence). The CDR3 totals 15 residues.

The chain couples TRBV29-1 to TRBJ2-7; D unresolved. This CDR3 has 16 amino acids. Germline V gives CDR1 SQVTM, CDR2 ANQGSEA. The V end lost 7 bases, the J end lost 7 bases, and 29 bases lay between the germline ends. CDR3 in amino acids: CSATPAANALEGEQYF. DNA of the CDR3: TGCAGCGCGACCCCCGCGGCCAATGCCTTAGAAGGAGAGCAGTACTTC.

The chain employs TRBV25-1 and TRBJ2-1; TRBD2 aligns across 7 bases. The CDR3 has 13 amino acids. Germline V CDR1 and CDR2: MGHDK, SYGVNS. V dropped 6 bases and J dropped 9; count of bases not matched to a gene: 8. Here the CDR3 reads CASSGLVAGEQFF. The CDR3 coding sequence is TGTGCCAGCAGCGGACTAGTTGCGGGTGAGCAGTTCTTC.

About this clonotype: The missing conserved phenylalanine or tryptophan at the end of this CDR3 makes a read error likely. The chain links TRBV28 to TRBJ2-7; unclear D gene. V shed 3 bases and J shed 0 bases, with 12 bases lying between them. This CDR3 is 15 amino acids long. Per germline, CDR1 MDHEN and CDR2 SYDVKM. In DNA, the CDR3 is TGTGCCAGCAGTTTCTACGGGTCTAGCTCCTACGAGCAGTACTTA. Translation: CASSFYGSSSYEQYL.

The rearrangement joins TRBV7-9 to TRBJ2-1; the match to TRBD2 covers 7 bases. Germline CDR1 is SEHNR and CDR2 is FQNEAQ (reference sequence). CDR3 length: 17 residues. The V segment lost 4 bases and the J segment 6 bases; nucleotides outside the gene matches: 15. The CDR3 coding sequence is TGTGCCAGCAGCTCCCCACTGCGGGAGCCAACCTGCAATGAGCAGTTCTTC. Translation gives CASSSPLREPTCNEQFF. Looking up the rest from reference TRBV7-9 and TRBJ2-1 gives the full variable domain: DTGVSQNPRHKITKRGQNVTFRCDPISEHNRLYWYRQTLGQGPEFLTYFQNEAQLEKSRLLSDRFSAERPKGSFSTLEIQRTEQGDSAMYLCASSSPLREPTCNEQFFGPGTRLTVL.

V is TRBV7-9 and J is TRBJ2-4; D may be TRBD1 (5 bases). The J call is doubtful: the DNA matches TRBJ2-7 better. Germline V gives CDR1 SEHNR, CDR2 FQNEAQ (reference sequence). The CDR3 runs to 15 residues. CDR3 nucleotides: TGTGCCAGCAGCTTACAGGGTACAAAGCTCTACGAGCAGTACTTC. Encoded protein: CASSLQGTKLYEQYF.

This clonotype was found a few times. The rearrangement joins TRBV7-2 to TRBJ2-1; 7 bases are shared with TRBD1. V was pared by 5 bases and J by 1 base, with 5 bases of the junction left unmatched. The CDR3 is made up of 15 amino acids. Looked up from germline, CDR1 is SGHTA and CDR2 is FQGNSA. As DNA, the CDR3 is TGTGCCAGCAGCCGACGGGACAGATCCTACAATGAGCAGTTCTTC. Encoded protein: CASSRRDRSYNEQFF.

The J gene is TRBJ1-5, the V gene TRBV7-2; TRBD1 matches at 7 bases. Trimming cost V 5 bases and J 2 bases; bases outside gene matches: 6. The CDR3 is made up of 15 amino acids. CDR1 and CDR2 (germline): SGHTA, FQGNSA. CDR3 protein: CASSRQGGGNQPQHF. In DNA, the CDR3 is TGTGCCAGCAGCCGGCAGGGGGGGGGCAATCAGCCCCAGCATTTT.

The genes are TRBV7-9 and TRBJ1-5, with unresolved D. V lost 2 bases to trimming and J lost 4 bases, with 9 bases between them. This CDR3 is 14 amino acids long. From germline, CDR1 is SEHNR and CDR2 FQNEAQ (reference sequence). The CDR3 DNA is TGTGCCAGCAGCTTATCCGCGGAGAATCAGCCCCAGCATTTT. Translating it yields CASSLSAENQPQHF.

CDR3 in DNA: TGTGCCAGCAGTTACGTGGACACCCAAAGTGTCAATGAGCAGTTCTTC. Amino acids: CASSYVDTQSVNEQFF. The chain links TRBV6-5 to TRBJ2-1; tentatively, D is TRBD1 (5 bases). CDR1 and CDR2 (germline): MNHEY, SVGAGI. The CDR3 covers 16 residues. V was shortened by 2 bases and J by 6 bases, with 17 bases between the two germline ends.

This clonotype came up a few times. The chain uses TRBV28 and TRBJ1-2; D unclear. The germline V and J ends were trimmed by 1 base and 2 bases, with 11 bases remaining between them. This CDR3 contains 15 residues. Germline-derived CDR1 and CDR2 are MDHEN and SYDVKM. The CDR3 bases are TGTGCCAGCAGTTTATCCGGACGGATCAACTATGGCTACACCTTC. Encoded protein: CASSLSGRINYGYTF.

This clonotype was detected a few times. The chain's CDR3 is CASSRLQDPTNEKLFF. CDR3 sequence (DNA): TGCGCCAGCAGCCGCCTCCAGGACCCAACTAATGAAAAACTGTTTTTT. The V call is TRBV4-1, the J call TRBJ1-4; D remains ambiguous. The CDR3 consists of 16 residues. Trimming pared 4 bases from V and 0 bases from J, leaving 12 bases between. Germline V gene data show CDR1 as MGHRA and CDR2 as YSYEKL.

This chain connects TRBV5-1 to TRBJ2-5, with TRBD1 as a possible D gene (5 bases). Per germline, CDR1 SGHRS and CDR2 YFSETQ. The V gene lost 4 bases and the J gene lost 5 bases, with 18 bases spanning the gap. The CDR3 spans 15 residues. CDR3 sequence: CASSSQVTKGETQYF. In DNA, the CDR3 is TGCGCCAGCAGCAGTCAGGTCACAAAGGGGGAGACCCAGTACTTC.

The genes are TRBV7-2 and TRBJ2-3; D is ambiguous. The V and J ends lost 5 bases and 0 bases respectively, with 15 bases between them. CDR3 size: 16 residues. Germline V lookup: CDR1 SGHTA, CDR2 FQGNSA. The CDR3 DNA is TGTGCCAGCAGCCTACGTGCGGAGCTTAGCACAGATACGCAGTATTTT. Residues: CASSLRAELSTDTQYF.

This clonotype has just a few counts. This chain connects TRBV3-1 to TRBJ1-2; TRBD1 might be the D (5 bases). Trimming took 3 bases from V and 2 from J, leaving 25 bases between them. This CDR3 has 19 residues. CDR1 and CDR2 (germline): LGHDT, YNNKEL (reference sequence). CDR3 DNA: TGTGCCAGCAGCCACCCAAAACTGGGCCGGCCAGGGCCGAACTATGGCTACACCTTC. This encodes CASSHPKLGRPGPNYGYTF. The entire variable domain, with the rest obtained from reference TRBV3-1 and TRBJ1-2, is as follows: DTAVSQTPKYLVTQMGNDKSIKCEQNLGHDTMYWYKQDSKKFLKIMFSYNNKELIINETVPNRFSPKSPDKAHLNLHINSLELGDSAVYFCASSHPKLGRPGPNYGYTFGSGTRLTVV.

This clonotype appeared a few times. This sequence joins TRBV29-1 and TRBJ1-2, with D maybe TRBD1 (6 bases). CDR3 length: 13 amino acids. Germline V CDR1 and CDR2: SQVTM, ANQGSEA. V lost 6 bases and J 2 bases, leaving 13 bases between the germline ends. The DNA of the CDR3 is TGCAGCGTGCGGACAGCCCTCAACTATGGCTACACCTTC. As protein: CSVRTALNYGYTF.

The J gene is TRBJ2-1, the V gene TRBV6-1; 10 bases align to TRBD1. With 4 bases clipped from V and 5 bases from J, the junction kept 2 bases outside the gene matches. CDR3 length equals 14 residues. Germline CDR1 and CDR2: MNHNS and SASEGT. The CDR3 protein is CASSGGQGNNEQFF. CDR3 nucleotide sequence: TGTGCCAGCAGTGGGGGACAGGGGAACAATGAGCAGTTCTTC.

This clonotype was observed a handful of times. The V call is TRBV9, the J call TRBJ2-1; a possible D gene is TRBD1 (6 bases). Germline CDR1 is SGDLS and CDR2 is YYNGEE. This CDR3 region has 15 residues. With 0 bases removed from V and 5 bases from J, the gap between germline ends came to 12 bases. CDR3 sequence reads: CASSVDGGGNNEQFF. The CDR3 DNA reads TGTGCCAGCAGCGTAGATGGGGGCGGAAACAATGAGCAGTTCTTC.